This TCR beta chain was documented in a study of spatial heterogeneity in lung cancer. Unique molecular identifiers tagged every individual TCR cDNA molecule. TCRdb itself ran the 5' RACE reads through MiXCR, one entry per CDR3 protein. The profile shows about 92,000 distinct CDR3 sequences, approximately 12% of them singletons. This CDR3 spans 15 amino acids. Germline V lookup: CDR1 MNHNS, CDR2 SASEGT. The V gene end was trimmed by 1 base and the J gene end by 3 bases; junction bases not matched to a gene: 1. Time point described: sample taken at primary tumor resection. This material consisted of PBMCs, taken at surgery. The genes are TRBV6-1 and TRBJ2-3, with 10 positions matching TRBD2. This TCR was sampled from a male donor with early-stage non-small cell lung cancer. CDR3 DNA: TGTGCCAGCAGTGAAGTACTAGCGGGGACAGATACGCAGTATTTT. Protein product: CASSEVLAGTDTQYF.